A selection of T cell receptor beta chains follows, all from one sample in a study of cytotoxic CD8 clonotypes in ibrutinib-treated CLL. Assay: immunoSEQ multiplex PCR; the TCRdb copy retains only in-frame clones and omits some. The table shows 40,000 or so clones, with about three quarters occurring only once. The sequencing used PBMCs, collected at disease progression, from a patient treated with ibrutinib. All receptors derive from a human donor with chronic lymphocytic leukemia. The CDR3 runs from the conserved cysteine through the conserved F or W. D genes are given only for firm matches. Some rows mark clone size as missing; the rest say once, few, many or name a class of expanded clone.

abundance	j_gene	v_gene	d_gene	len	CDR3nt	CDR3aa
NA	TRBJ2-3	TRBV5-4	NA	15	TGTGCCAGCAGCCAGGGTGGGTCCAGCACAGATACGCAGTATTTT	CASSQGGSSTDTQYF
NA	TRBJ2-3	TRBV9	NA	13	TGTGCCAGCAGCGTAGCTATCACAGATACGCAGTATTTT	CASSVAITDTQYF
few	TRBJ1-2	TRBV7-2	TRBD1	13	TGTGCCAGCAGCATACAGGGGGCGGGCGGCTACACCTTC	CASSIQGAGGYTF
few	TRBJ1-1	TRBV6-6	NA	14	TGTGCCAGCAGCCCACAGGTTTCCAACACTGAAGCTTTCTTT	CASSPQVSNTEAFF
once	TRBJ1-5	TRBV5-4	TRBD1	13	TGTGCCAGCAGTTTACAGGGGAATCAGCCCCAGCATTTT	CASSLQGNQPQHF
few	TRBJ1-1	TRBV29-1	TRBD1	13	TGCAGCGTTGAATTTGGACAGGGCATGGAAGCTTTCTTT	CSVEFGQGMEAFF
NA	TRBJ1-1	TRBV25-1	NA	12	TGTGCCAGCGGAACAGGGAACACTGAAGCTTTCTTT	CASGTGNTEAFF
NA	TRBJ1-2	TRBV19	NA	14	TGTGCCAGTACCCTCGATACAGGGCCCTATGGCTACACCTTC	CASTLDTGPYGYTF
once	TRBJ1-1	TRBV5-8	NA	13	TGTGCCAGCAGCTTGACAGCTCGGACTGAAGCTTTCTTT	CASSLTARTEAFF
NA	TRBJ2-5	TRBV11-2	NA	11	TGTGCCAGCAGCCCTAAAGAGACCCAGTACTTC	CASSPKETQYF
NA	TRBJ2-2	TRBV7-6	NA	16	TGTGCCAGCAGCCGTGGAGGAGGATCGAACACCGGGGAGCTGTTTTTT	CASSRGGGSNTGELFF
NA	TRBJ1-1	TRBV30	NA	15	TGTGCCTGGAGAGTGTCCGCCAAGGGTGGCACTGAAGCTTTCTTT	CAWRVSAKGGTEAFF
NA	TRBJ1-4	TRBV6-5	NA	13	TGTGCCACACACCAGGCAACTAATGAAAAACTGTTTTTT	CATHQATNEKLFF
NA	TRBJ2-1	TRBV7-8	NA	15	TGTGCCAGCAGCCTTATCCAAGGCCCATACAATGAGCAGTTCTTC	CASSLIQGPYNEQFF
few	TRBJ1-6	TRBV19	NA	14	TGTGCCAGTAGTATAGTTCCAGGGATTTCACCCCTCCACTTT	CASSIVPGISPLHF
few	TRBJ2-7	TRBV4-2	NA	16	TGTGCCAGCAGCCAAGATTCAGGGGCGTGGAACTACGAGCAGTACTTC	CASSQDSGAWNYEQYF
once	TRBJ2-7	TRBV6-5	TRBD2	14	TGTGCCAGCAGTTACTACGGCGGGAGGAGTGAGCAGTACTTC	CASSYYGGRSEQYF
NA	TRBJ1-5	TRBV5-6	NA	17	TGTGCCAGCACCCTAGCGGGCGCACAGGGAGGCAATCAGCCCCAGCATTTT	CASTLAGAQGGNQPQHF
NA	TRBJ1-3	TRBV6-6	NA	15	TGTGCCAGCAGTTACCCCCGGGTCGGTGGAAACACCATATATTTT	CASSYPRVGGNTIYF
NA	TRBJ2-7	TRBV5-1	TRBD2	17	TGCGCCAGCAGCTTGGTCCCCTCAGCGGGAATCTCCTACGAGCAGTACTTC	CASSLVPSAGISYEQYF
NA	TRBJ1-2	TRBV4-1	NA	15	TGCGCCAGCAGCCAAGAACCGTGGACTAACTATGGCTACACCTTC	CASSQEPWTNYGYTF
NA	TRBJ2-1	TRBV28	TRBD1	15	TGTGCCAGCAGGGGTGGACAGGGTTCCTACAATGAGCAGTTCTTC	CASRGGQGSYNEQFF
NA	TRBJ1-6	TRBV7-2	NA	14	TGTGCCAGCAGCTTAGATCCCCCCGCAGGGCCCCTCCACTTT	CASSLDPPAGPLHF
NA	TRBJ2-3	TRBV5-5	NA	16	TGTGCCAGCAGCGGACCAATTCAGGGTAGCACAGATACGCAGTATTTT	CASSGPIQGSTDTQYF
once	TRBJ2-7	TRBV13	NA	15	TGTGCCAGCAGTTATACCGAGGGGTGGTCGAGCGAGCAGTACTTC	CASSYTEGWSSEQYF
few	TRBJ1-2	TRBV6-1	NA	14	TGTGCCAGCAGTGATGCAGGGCGGGGCTATGGCTACACCTTC	CASSDAGRGYGYTF
NA	TRBJ2-1	TRBV7-6	NA	15	TGTGCCAGCAGCTTAGACCAGAGCTCCTACAATGAGCAGTTCTTC	CASSLDQSSYNEQFF
NA	TRBJ1-1	TRBV4-2	NA	14	TGTGCCAGCAGCCAAGATCCTTTGAACACTGAAGCTTTCTTT	CASSQDPLNTEAFF
NA	TRBJ1-5	TRBV5-5	NA	15	TGTGCCAGCAGCTTGGGGCGGTATAGCAATCAGCCCCAGCATTTT	CASSLGRYSNQPQHF
once	TRBJ2-2	TRBV4-1	TRBD1	15	TGCGCCAGCAGACGGACAGGGGGCCTGATCGGGGAGCTGTTTTTT	CASRRTGGLIGELFF
NA	TRBJ1-1	TRBV18	NA	14	TGTGCCAGCTCACAGGGTGCAATGAACACTGAAGCTTTCTTT	CASSQGAMNTEAFF
NA	TRBJ1-5	TRBV7-2	NA	17	TGTGCCAGCAGCCAAGCTATGGGACAAATTAGCAATCAGCCCCAGCATTTT	CASSQAMGQISNQPQHF
NA	TRBJ2-2	TRBV25-1	NA	15	TGTGCCAGCAGCCCAACCGACAGGGAGGTCGGGAAGCTGTTTTTT	CASSPTDREVGKLFF
NA	TRBJ1-1	TRBV18	NA	12	TGTGCCAGCTCACGACCGCACCTCGAAGCTTTCTTT	CASSRPHLEAFF
NA	TRBJ2-5	TRBV5-1	NA	13	TGCGCCAGCAGCTTGCGGGACCGGGAGACCCAGTACTTC	CASSLRDRETQYF
NA	TRBJ2-3	TRBV7-9	NA	17	TGTGCCAGCAGCGCCATCGGGACCGCTCCTTCGGGGGATACGCAGTATTTT	CASSAIGTAPSGDTQYF
NA	TRBJ2-7	TRBV9	TRBD2	15	TGTGCCAGCAGCCTGACAGCGGGAACCGGGTACGAGCAGTACTTC	CASSLTAGTGYEQYF
NA	TRBJ2-1	TRBV5-1	TRBD2	15	TGCGCCAGCAGCTTAGGACTAGCGGGACCCAATGAGCAGTTCTTC	CASSLGLAGPNEQFF
NA	TRBJ2-5	TRBV10-2	TRBD2	15	TGCGCCAGCAACTCGGGACTAGCGGGGGGGTTGACCCAGTACTTC	CASNSGLAGGLTQYF
once	TRBJ2-2	TRBV23-1	TRBD2	14	TGCGCCAGCGGGACTAGCGGGGGGGCCGGGGAGCTGTTTTTT	CASGTSGGAGELFF
NA	TRBJ1-1	TRBV19	NA	13	TGTGCCAGTAGGAAGATCGGCAGGACTGAAGCTTTCTTT	CASRKIGRTEAFF
NA	TRBJ1-2	TRBV4-2	NA	15	TGTGCCAGCAGCCAAGGAACCGGGTCCAACTATGGCTACACCTTC	CASSQGTGSNYGYTF
NA	TRBJ2-7	TRBV1	NA	14	TGCACCAGCAGCCCTAGCGGGCCCTCCTACGAGCAGTACTTC	CTSSPSGPSYEQYF
NA	TRBJ2-7	TRBV7-9	TRBD2	15	TGTGCCAGCAGCCCAGGGACTAGCGGGGGTCACGAGCAGTACTTC	CASSPGTSGGHEQYF
NA	TRBJ2-3	TRBV6-5	NA	15	TGTGCCAGCAGTTTGGAACGGAGTAGCACAGATACGCAGTATTTT	CASSLERSSTDTQYF
NA	TRBJ2-7	TRBV5-1	NA	15	TGCGCCAGCAGCTTGGCCTTGGCGAATACCTACGAGCAGTACTTC	CASSLALANTYEQYF
NA	TRBJ2-7	TRBV11-2	NA	13	TGTGCCAGCTCCGGGACACCTACCTACGAGCAGTACTTC	CASSGTPTYEQYF
NA	TRBJ2-2	TRBV2	TRBD1	15	TGTGCCAGCCACCGGACAGGGGCGAGCACCGGGGAGCTGTTTTTT	CASHRTGASTGELFF
few	TRBJ2-3	TRBV10-3	NA	16	TGTGCCACCGCCTGGGTAACAGCCAAGGCCCCAGATACGCAGTATTTT	CATAWVTAKAPDTQYF